The 17 T cell receptor beta chains reported below all come from one sample, sequenced in a study of blood T cell repertoires in COVID-19. Libraries were prepared by immunoSEQ multiplex PCR; TCRdb keeps only in-frame clonotypes and omits some of them. The table has roughly 120,000 clones, 87% seen once. The material sequenced was peripheral blood. Receptor source: a human donor in a cohort sampled during active COVID-19.

In DNA, the CDR3 is TGTGCCAGCAGCTCCCCGGGACTAGCCTACCAAGAGACCCAGTACTTC. Protein: CASSSPGLAYQETQYF. This rearrangement joins TRBV5-4 to TRBJ2-5; 9 bases line up with TRBD2. This CDR3 is 16 amino acids long. The germline V gene encodes CDR1 SGHNT and CDR2 YYREEE (reference sequence). After removal of 3 bases from V and 0 bases from J, the junction contained 6 bases not matched to a gene. Drawing the rest from reference TRBV5-4 and TRBJ2-5, the complete variable domain is ETGVTQSPTHLIKTRGQQVTLRCSSQSGHNTVSWYQQALGQGPQFIFQYYREEENGRGNFPPRFSGLQFPNYSSELNVNALELDDSALYLCASSSPGLAYQETQYFGPGTRLLVL.

The chain joins TRBV6-5 to TRBJ2-1, with TRBD2 matching over 7 bases. Germline assignment: CDR1 MNHEY and CDR2 SVGAGI. Unmatched junction bases numbered 8, after V lost 10 bases and J lost 2 bases. The CDR3 has 14 amino acids. The CDR3 reads CATVGREAYNEQFF. In nucleotides, the CDR3 is TGTGCCACCGTTGGGAGGGAGGCCTACAATGAGCAGTTCTTC.

Regarding this clone: The junction departs from the called germline gene at one end, perhaps through a read error. The gene calls are TRBV18 and TRBJ1-5, with D perhaps TRBD1 (5 bases). The CDR3 is made up of 16 amino acids. Germline CDR1 and CDR2: KGHSH and LQKENI. CDR3 in DNA: TGTGCCAGCTCGAGCGACGGGAGGGGTAGCGATCAGCCCCAGCATTTT. It specifies CASSSDGRGSDQPQHF.

This chain uses TRBV7-2 with TRBJ2-7; the D gene is possibly TRBD2 (7 bases). This CDR3 contains 13 residues. Germline values: CDR1 SGHTA, CDR2 FQGNSA. V shed 5 bases and J shed 5 bases, with 13 bases lying between them. This CDR3 is CASSHGGANEQYF. CDR3 bases: TGTGCCAGCAGCCATGGGGGGGCTAACGAGCAGTACTTC.

The chain uses TRBV30 and TRBJ1-6; D may be TRBD1 (6 bases). The CDR3 has 13 amino acids. The germline gives CDR1 GTSNPN, CDR2 SVGIG (reference sequence). V lost 2 bases and J lost 8, with 10 bases in between. The CDR3 loop is CAWSTGFDSPLHF. CDR3 nucleotides: TGTGCCTGGAGTACAGGGTTTGATTCACCCCTCCACTTT.

In this sample, this clone turned up many times. The chain carries TRBV2 and TRBJ2-1; 12 bases are a match to TRBD2. The length of the CDR3 is 15 residues. Germline V lookup: CDR1 SNHLY, CDR2 FYNNEI. V shed 6 bases and J 9 bases; nucleotides not matched to a gene: 9. Here the CDR3 DNA reads TGTGCCAGCAGGATCCCGACTAGCGGGGGCGGTGAGCAGTTCTTC. Its protein product is CASRIPTSGGGEQFF.

The rearrangement links TRBV4-2 to TRBJ1-4; 10 nucleotides align to TRBD1. Germline V gene lookup returns CDR1 LGHNA and CDR2 YNFKEQ. The junction had 7 bases not matched to a gene; V was cut back by 4 bases and J by 5 bases. This CDR3 comprises 16 residues. The CDR3 spells CASSRPSGQGNEKLFF. In DNA form, the CDR3 reads TGTGCCAGCAGCCGACCATCGGGACAGGGGAATGAAAAACTGTTTTTT.

CDR3 protein: CASSSGTPSSNQPQHF. In DNA form, the CDR3 reads TGCGCCAGCAGTTCCGGGACACCCAGTAGCAATCAGCCCCAGCATTTT. The V call is TRBV10-2, the J call TRBJ1-5; the D gene is possibly TRBD1 (6 bases). The CDR3 contains 16 residues. The germline V and J ends were trimmed by 5 bases and 0 bases, with 14 bases remaining between them. Germline CDR1 and CDR2: WSHSY and SAAADI.

The rearrangement links TRBV7-2 to TRBJ1-5; TRBD1 is a possible D gene (6 bases). Germline V lookup: CDR1 SGHTA, CDR2 FQGNSA. CDR3 length: 13 amino acids. V was cut by 4 bases and J by 5 bases, with 9 bases left in between. The CDR3 nucleotides are TGTGCCAGCAGCTCGCGGACAGATCAGCCCCAGCATTTT. Translating it yields CASSSRTDQPQHF. Combining the CDR3 with reference TRBV7-2 and TRBJ1-5 gives the whole variable domain GAGVSQSPSNKVTEKGKDVELRCDPISGHTALYWYRQSLGQGLEFLIYFQGNSAPDKSGLPSDRFSAERTGGSVSTLTIQRTQQEDSAVYLCASSSRTDQPQHFGDGTRLSIL.

The chain recombines TRBV7-3 with TRBJ1-1; D gene uncertain. V was trimmed by 4 bases and J by 7 bases, leaving 10 bases between them. CDR1 is SGHTA and CDR2 is FQGTGA in the germline V gene. The CDR3 has 12 residues. The CDR3 DNA is TGTGCCAGCAGCTCCGAGACGGGTGAAGCTTTCTTT. This codes for CASSSETGEAFF. The full variable domain, in which reference TRBV7-3 and TRBJ1-1 provide the parts outside the CDR3, is GAGVSQTPSNKVTEKGKYVELRCDPISGHTALYWYRQSLGQGPEFLIYFQGTGAADDSGLPNDRFFAVRPEGSVSTLKIQRTERGDSAVYLCASSSETGEAFFGQGTRLTVV.

The chain recombines TRBV14 with TRBJ1-1; a possible D gene is TRBD1 (5 bases). The CDR3 runs to 15 residues. V lost 5 bases and J lost 5, with 18 bases in between. Per the germline V gene, CDR1 is SGHDN and CDR2 is FVKESK. The CDR3 region has the DNA TGTGCCAGCAGCAGCGAGTCAGGGTTTTGGACTGAAGCTTTCTTT. Protein product: CASSSESGFWTEAFF.

The rearrangement uses TRBV30 and TRBJ1-5, with 9 bases fitting TRBD1. This CDR3 is 14 amino acids long. In germline, CDR1 is GTSNPN, CDR2 SVGIG (reference sequence). V shed 3 bases and J 6 bases; nucleotides not matched to a gene: 6. CDR3 residues: CAWSGGQGSQPQHF. In DNA, the CDR3 is TGTGCCTGGAGCGGAGGACAGGGGAGTCAGCCCCAGCATTTT.

The genes are TRBV6-4 and TRBJ1-4, with D unresolved. This CDR3 has 15 amino acids. CDR1 MRHNA and CDR2 SNTAGT come from the germline V gene. The V end lost 4 bases, the J end lost 5 bases, and 14 bases lay between the germline ends. The CDR3 region is CASSVMAGGNEKLFF. The CDR3 DNA reads as TGTGCCAGCAGTGTCATGGCGGGAGGAAATGAAAAACTGTTTTTT.

This clone was seen only once. The rearrangement uses TRBV5-6 and TRBJ1-4; 8 nucleotides align to TRBD1. Trimming removed 0 bases from V and 4 bases from J; junction bases left unmatched: 8. CDR1 and CDR2 (germline): SGHDT, YYEEEE. The CDR3 is 17 residues long. The CDR3 DNA follows: TGTGCCAGCAGCTTGGCCAGCGTAGGACAGGGTAATGAAAAACTGTTTTTT. Amino acid sequence: CASSLASVGQGNEKLFF.

V is TRBV3-1 (or the pseudogene TRBV3-2) and J is TRBJ2-1; D may be TRBD2 (6 bases). The CDR3 length is 16 residues. V was shortened by 1 base and J by 5 bases, with 15 bases between the two germline ends. In germline, CDR1 is LGHDT, CDR2 YNNKEL (reference sequence). CDR3 bases: TGTGCCAGCAGCCAAGGAAGTCCCGGGAGCCACAATGAGCAGTTCTTC. Translated: CASSQGSPGSHNEQFF.

This chain uses TRBV19 with TRBJ2-1; TRBD2 agrees at 7 bases. CDR1 is LNHDA and CDR2 is SQIVND in the germline V gene (reference sequence). V lost 5 bases, J lost 4 bases, and 8 bases stayed unmatched. The CDR3 spans 15 residues. The CDR3 bases are TGTGCCAGTAGTCTCACTAGCGAAAAGTACAATGAGCAGTTCTTC. This encodes CASSLTSEKYNEQFF. Drawing the rest from reference TRBV19 and TRBJ2-1, the complete variable domain is DGGITQSPKYLFRKEGQNVTLSCEQNLNHDAMYWYRQDPGQGLRLIYYSQIVNDFQKGDIAEGYSVSREKKESFPLTVTSAQKNPTAFYLCASSLTSEKYNEQFFGPGTRLTVL.

This rearrangement joins TRBV5-1 to TRBJ2-1; TRBD2 matches at 10 bases. Germline CDR1 and CDR2: SGHRS and YFSETQ. The CDR3 covers 16 residues. Trimming cost V 3 bases and J 2 bases; bases outside gene matches: 5. The CDR3 DNA sequence: TGCGCCAGCAGCTCCTTAGCGGGAGGTGCCTACAATGAGCAGTTCTTC. It translates to CASSSLAGGAYNEQFF.